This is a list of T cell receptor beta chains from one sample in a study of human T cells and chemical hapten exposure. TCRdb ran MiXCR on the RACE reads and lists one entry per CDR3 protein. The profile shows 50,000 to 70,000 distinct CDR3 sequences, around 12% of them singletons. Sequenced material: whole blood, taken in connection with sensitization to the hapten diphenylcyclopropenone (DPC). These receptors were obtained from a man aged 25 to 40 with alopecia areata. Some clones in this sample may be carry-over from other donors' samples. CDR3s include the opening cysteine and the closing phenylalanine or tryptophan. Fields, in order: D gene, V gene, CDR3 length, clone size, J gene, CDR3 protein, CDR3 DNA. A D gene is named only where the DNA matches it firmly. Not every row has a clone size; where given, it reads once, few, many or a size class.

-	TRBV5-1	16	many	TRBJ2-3	CASSEATTTSTDTQYF	TGCGCCAGCAGCGAAGCTACAACCACAAGCACAGATACGCAGTATTTT
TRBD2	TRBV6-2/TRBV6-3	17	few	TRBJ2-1	CASSYMSSGGRYNEQFF	TGTGCCAGCAGTTATATGTCTAGCGGGGGGCGGTACAATGAGCAGTTCTTC
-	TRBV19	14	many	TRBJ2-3	CASSGTRDTDTQYF	TGTGCCAGTAGCGGGACAAGGGACACAGATACGCAGTATTTT
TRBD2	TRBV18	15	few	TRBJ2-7	CASSPGTSVTYEQYF	TGTGCCAGCTCACCCGGGACTAGCGTAACCTACGAGCAGTACTTC
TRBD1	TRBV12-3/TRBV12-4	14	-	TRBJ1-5	CASSPGQPNQPQHF	TGTGCCAGCAGTCCGGGACAGCCTAATCAGCCCCAGCATTTT
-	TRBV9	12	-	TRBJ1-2	CASSLHNTGYTF	TGTGCCAGCAGCTTACATAACACTGGCTACACCTTC
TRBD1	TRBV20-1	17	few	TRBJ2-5	CSARDPMGTGAKETQYF	TGCAGTGCTAGAGACCCAATGGGAACAGGGGCTAAAGAGACCCAGTACTTC
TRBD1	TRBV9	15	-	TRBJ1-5	CASSVAGQTDQPQHF	TGTGCCAGCAGCGTAGCGGGACAGACCGATCAGCCCCAGCATTTT
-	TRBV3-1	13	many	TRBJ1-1	CASSPAMNTEAFF	TGTGCCAGCAGCCCCGCCATGAACACTGAAGCTTTCTTT
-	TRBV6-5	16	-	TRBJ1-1	CASRVKGLWSNTEAFF	TGTGCCAGCAGGGTTAAGGGACTATGGTCGAACACTGAAGCTTTCTTT
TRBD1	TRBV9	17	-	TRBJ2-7	CASSPSLADRGPNEQYF	TGTGCCAGCAGCCCCTCACTTGCGGACAGGGGTCCCAACGAGCAGTACTTC
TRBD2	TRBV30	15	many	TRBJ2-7	CAWTRSGGFFYEQYF	TGTGCCTGGACCCGAAGCGGGGGGTTCTTTTACGAGCAGTACTTC
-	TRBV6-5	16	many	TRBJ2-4	CASTFISGPGENIQYF	TGTGCCAGCACCTTCATCTCCGGGCCGGGGGAAAACATTCAGTACTTC
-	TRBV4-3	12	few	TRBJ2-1	CASSQDRQPMFF	TGCGCCAGCAGCCAAGATCGACAGCCTATGTTCTTC
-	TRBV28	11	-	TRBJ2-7	CASSLLHEQYF	TGTGCCAGCAGTTTGCTTCACGAGCAGTACTTC
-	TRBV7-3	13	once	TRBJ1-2	CASSLDRTYGYTF	TGTGCCAGCAGCTTAGACAGGACCTATGGCTACACCTTC
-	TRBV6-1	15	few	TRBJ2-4	CASSEAAPEIDIQYF	TGTGCCAGCAGTGAAGCGGCCCCAGAAATTGACATTCAGTACTTC
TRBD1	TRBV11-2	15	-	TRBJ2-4	CASRRVQGPGNIQYF	TGTGCCAGCAGGAGGGTACAGGGGCCGGGAAACATTCAGTACTTC
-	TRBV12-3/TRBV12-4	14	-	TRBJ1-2	CASSSPTANYGYTF	TGTGCCAGCAGCTCTCCAACAGCAAACTATGGCTACACCTTC
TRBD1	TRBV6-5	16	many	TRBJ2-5	CASSPVADRTQETQYF	TGTGCCAGCAGCCCCGTGGCGGACAGGACCCAAGAGACCCAGTACTTC
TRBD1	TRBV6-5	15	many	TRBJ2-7	CASSPGTGVFGEQYF	TGTGCCAGCAGCCCCGGGACAGGGGTTTTCGGGGAGCAGTACTTC
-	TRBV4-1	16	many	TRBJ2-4	CASSQGTRAGKNIQYF	TGCGCCAGCAGCCAGGGTACAAGGGCCGGCAAAAACATTCAGTACTTC
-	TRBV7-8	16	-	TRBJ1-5	CTSSLQGARGNQPQHF	TGTACCAGCAGCTTACAAGGGGCAAGGGGCAATCAGCCCCAGCATTTT
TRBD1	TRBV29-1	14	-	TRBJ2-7	CSVTDRGRNYEQYF	TGCAGCGTCACGGACAGGGGGCGCAACTACGAGCAGTACTTC
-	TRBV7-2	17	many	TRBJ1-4	CASSLVSGMTTNEKLFF	TGTGCCAGCAGCTTAGTCTCGGGCATGACAACTAATGAAAAACTGTTTTTT
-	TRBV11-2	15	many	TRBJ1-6	CASSLSVQGYSPLHF	TGTGCCAGCAGCTTAAGCGTACAGGGCTATTCACCCCTCCACTTT
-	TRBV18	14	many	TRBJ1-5	CASSPQGGNQPQHF	TGTGCCAGCTCACCTCAGGGCGGCAATCAGCCCCAGCATTTT
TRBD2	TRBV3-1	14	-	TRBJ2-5	CASAERGGPETQYF	TGTGCCAGTGCGGAGCGGGGGGGGCCAGAGACCCAGTACTTC